This entry lists 18 T cell receptor beta chains sequenced from one sample in a study of blood T cell repertoires in COVID-19. This table comes from immunoSEQ multiplex PCR, and its TCRdb copy is limited to in-frame clones, with some not included. This sample has about 160,000 clones; roughly 89% occur once, and the top ten carry around 4%. The sequencing sample was made of peripheral blood. The origin of the receptors is a woman aged 55-70 years who had recovered from COVID-19.

This clone was found a few times. This chain uses TRBV7-9 with TRBJ2-7; 8 positions agree with TRBD1. The CDR3 totals 15 residues. The V and J ends lost 3 bases and 10 bases, in that order; junction bases with no gene match: 14. Germline CDR1 reads SEHNR; CDR2 reads FQNEAQ (reference sequence). This CDR3 is CASSFSTTPGGIQYF. The CDR3 DNA follows: TGTGCCAGCAGCTTCAGTACAACCCCAGGGGGCATCCAGTACTTC.

The rearrangement links TRBV9 to TRBJ1-5; maybe TRBD1 (6 bases). Germline V gives CDR1 SGDLS, CDR2 YYNGEE. CDR3 length: 15 residues. The V and J ends lost 1 base and 9 bases respectively, with 17 bases between them. The CDR3 nucleotides are TGTGCCAGCAGCGTACGGGGGGCCCTCCGGGGGCCCCAGCATTTT. Translating it yields CASSVRGALRGPQHF.

The V call is TRBV29-1, the J call TRBJ1-1, with 8 bases aligning to TRBD1. V dropped 3 bases and J dropped 4; count of bases not matched to a gene: 13. The germline V gene encodes CDR1 SQVTM and CDR2 ANQGSEA. The CDR3 loop spans 16 amino acids. CDR3 sequence (DNA): TGCAGCGTTGACCTTCCTCCCAGGCAGGGGGCCACTGAAGCTTTCTTT. Translating it yields CSVDLPPRQGATEAFF. The full variable domain, completed using reference TRBV29-1 and TRBJ1-1, is SAVISQKPSRDICQRGTSLTIQCQVDSQVTMMFWYRQQPGQSLTLIATANQGSEATYESGFVIDKFPISRPNLTFSTLTVSNMSPEDSSIYLCSVDLPPRQGATEAFFGQGTRLTVV.

This chain joins TRBV6-5 and TRBJ1-6; 8 bases align to TRBD1. The germline V gene has CDR1 MNHEY and CDR2 SVGAGI. The J segment lost 6 bases and the V segment lost 7 bases, leaving 8 bases of the junction unmatched. The CDR3 runs 15 residues. The CDR3, as DNA: TGTGCCAGCACCAAGACAGGGGTTGCTAATTCACCCCTCCACTTT. Translated: CASTKTGVANSPLHF.

CDR3 amino acids: CASSLRPGGPEGYTF. CDR3 nucleotide sequence: TGTGCCAGCAGCCTCAGACCGGGGGGGCCAGAGGGCTACACCTTC. The chain carries TRBV3-1 (or the pseudogene TRBV3-2) and TRBJ1-2; perhaps TRBD1 as D (6 bases). CDR1 LGHDT and CDR2 YNNKEL come from the germline V gene (reference sequence). CDR3 size: 15 residues. Deletions cut 4 bases from V and 8 bases from J, with 20 bases between.

V usage is TRBV25-1 and J usage is TRBJ1-1; D gene ambiguous. Trimming took off 5 bases at V and 5 bases at J, with 12 bases between the two ends. Germline CDR1 is MGHDK and CDR2 is SYGVNS. CDR3 size: 13 residues. The CDR3 coding sequence is TGTGCCAGCAGTTTACGGGGAGGGACTGAAGCTTTCTTT. This sequence encodes CASSLRGGTEAFF.

The chain has TRBV4-2 and TRBJ2-2; D is perhaps TRBD1 (6 bases). The CDR3 sequence is 14 residues long. The ends were cut back, 1 base at V and 3 bases at J, with 6 bases in the middle. Germline loops: CDR1 LGHNA, CDR2 YNFKEQ. CDR3 coding DNA: TGTGCCAGCAGCCAAGGACAGGACACCGGGGAGCTGTTTTTT. Protein: CASSQGQDTGELFF.

The rearrangement links TRBV7-6 to TRBJ1-1, with a possible D match to TRBD1 (6 bases). Trimming took off 5 bases at V and 4 bases at J, with 14 bases between the two ends. CDR1 is SGHVS and CDR2 is FNYEAQ in the germline V gene. CDR3 length equals 14 residues. The CDR3 loop is CASSDQGTPTEAFF. As DNA, the CDR3 is TGTGCCAGCAGCGACCAGGGGACGCCCACTGAAGCTTTCTTT.

The CDR3: CATSRQITDTQYF. CDR3 DNA: TGTGCCACCAGCAGACAGATCACAGATACGCAGTATTTT. The rearrangement joins TRBV24-1 to TRBJ2-3; tentatively, D is TRBD1 (5 bases). CDR1 and CDR2 from the germline V gene are KGHDR and SFDVKD. V gave up 7 bases and J gave up 2 bases, with 9 bases separating them. This CDR3 is built from 13 residues.

The V gene is TRBV27, the J gene TRBJ2-5, with D possibly TRBD1 on 5 matching bases. Trimming left V 2 bases short and J 5 bases short, with 9 bases between. The CDR3 is 13 residues long. Germline CDR1 is MNHEY and CDR2 is SMNVEV (reference sequence). CDR3 in DNA: TGTGCCAGCAGTTTAAGGGGAAGTGAGACCCAGTACTTC. It codes for CASSLRGSETQYF.

Here the CDR3 reads CASSFGQVGNQPQHF. In nucleotides, the CDR3 is TGTGCCAGCAGTTTCGGACAGGTGGGGAATCAGCCCCAGCATTTT. The chain couples TRBV28 to TRBJ1-5; 7 bases are shared with TRBD1. Germline lookup yields CDR1 MDHEN and CDR2 SYDVKM. The V and J ends lost 3 bases and 4 bases, in that order; junction bases with no gene match: 6. The CDR3 sequence is 15 residues long.

At least ten counts were recorded for this clone. The chain links TRBV2 to TRBJ2-4; 11 nucleotides match TRBD2. The CDR3 covers 19 residues. J gave up 6 bases and V 4 bases, and 17 bases lay outside the gene matches. Germline lookup yields CDR1 SNHLY and CDR2 FYNNEI. CDR3 in DNA: TGTGCCAGCAGTGCCCCCCTCGGGCTAGCGGGGGGCCCTCGAAACATTCAGTACTTC. This encodes CASSAPLGLAGGPRNIQYF.

V gene TRBV5-1 combines with J gene TRBJ2-1, with 8 positions matching TRBD2. Germline CDR1 and CDR2: SGHRS and YFSETQ. The CDR3 has 14 residues. Trimming took 4 bases from V and 5 from J; bases not matched to a gene: 5. CDR3 DNA: TGCGCCAGCAGCACCGGCGGGGGGAACAATGAGCAGTTCTTC. Amino acid sequence: CASSTGGGNNEQFF.

V usage is TRBV10-3 and J usage is TRBJ2-1; no definite D call. Germline assignment: CDR1 ENHRY and CDR2 SYGVKD. V was pared by 0 bases and J by 7 bases, with 16 bases between. This CDR3 contains 16 residues. CDR3 coding DNA: TGTGCCATCAGTGAGTCGGGTCACGGCGGTAGAAATGAGCAGTTCTTC. It codes for CAISESGHGGRNEQFF.

The J gene is TRBJ1-6, the V gene TRBV28; TRBD1 might be the D (5 bases). The ends were cut back, 1 base at V and 8 bases at J, with 9 bases in the middle. The CDR3 extends over 14 amino acids. CDR1 MDHEN and CDR2 SYDVKM come from the germline V gene. Written as DNA, the CDR3 is TGTGCCAGCAGTTTATCGACAGCCTATTCACCCCTCCACTTT. Translated, it gives CASSLSTAYSPLHF.

The CDR3 nucleotides read TGTGCCAGCAGATTTAGCGGGGGGAATTCAGATACGCAGTATTTT. It codes for CASRFSGGNSDTQYF. This chain joins TRBV6-5 and TRBJ2-3; TRBD2 agrees at 10 bases. The CDR3 is made up of 15 amino acids. Germline loops: CDR1 MNHEY, CDR2 SVGAGI. V shed 6 bases, J shed 4 bases, and the junction held 7 bases outside the gene matches.

V and J are TRBV7-9 and TRBJ2-1; D not certain. Germline CDR1 reads SEHNR; CDR2 reads FQNEAQ (reference sequence). The CDR3 runs to 15 residues. The ends were cut back, 5 bases at V and 6 bases at J, with 17 bases in the middle. DNA for the CDR3: TGTGCCAGCAGCCGACTGACCCCTACGAGCAATGAGCAGTTCTTC. Protein sequence: CASSRLTPTSNEQFF.

V gene TRBV6-5 combines with J gene TRBJ2-3; 8 nucleotides line up with TRBD1. The CDR3 is 14 residues long. The trim removed 6 bases at V and 4 bases at J, leaving 6 bases unmatched. CDR1 is MNHEY and CDR2 is SVGAGI in the germline V gene. The CDR3 region is CASRPGQGSDTQYF. The CDR3 DNA reads as TGTGCCAGCAGACCCGGACAGGGCTCAGATACGCAGTATTTT.